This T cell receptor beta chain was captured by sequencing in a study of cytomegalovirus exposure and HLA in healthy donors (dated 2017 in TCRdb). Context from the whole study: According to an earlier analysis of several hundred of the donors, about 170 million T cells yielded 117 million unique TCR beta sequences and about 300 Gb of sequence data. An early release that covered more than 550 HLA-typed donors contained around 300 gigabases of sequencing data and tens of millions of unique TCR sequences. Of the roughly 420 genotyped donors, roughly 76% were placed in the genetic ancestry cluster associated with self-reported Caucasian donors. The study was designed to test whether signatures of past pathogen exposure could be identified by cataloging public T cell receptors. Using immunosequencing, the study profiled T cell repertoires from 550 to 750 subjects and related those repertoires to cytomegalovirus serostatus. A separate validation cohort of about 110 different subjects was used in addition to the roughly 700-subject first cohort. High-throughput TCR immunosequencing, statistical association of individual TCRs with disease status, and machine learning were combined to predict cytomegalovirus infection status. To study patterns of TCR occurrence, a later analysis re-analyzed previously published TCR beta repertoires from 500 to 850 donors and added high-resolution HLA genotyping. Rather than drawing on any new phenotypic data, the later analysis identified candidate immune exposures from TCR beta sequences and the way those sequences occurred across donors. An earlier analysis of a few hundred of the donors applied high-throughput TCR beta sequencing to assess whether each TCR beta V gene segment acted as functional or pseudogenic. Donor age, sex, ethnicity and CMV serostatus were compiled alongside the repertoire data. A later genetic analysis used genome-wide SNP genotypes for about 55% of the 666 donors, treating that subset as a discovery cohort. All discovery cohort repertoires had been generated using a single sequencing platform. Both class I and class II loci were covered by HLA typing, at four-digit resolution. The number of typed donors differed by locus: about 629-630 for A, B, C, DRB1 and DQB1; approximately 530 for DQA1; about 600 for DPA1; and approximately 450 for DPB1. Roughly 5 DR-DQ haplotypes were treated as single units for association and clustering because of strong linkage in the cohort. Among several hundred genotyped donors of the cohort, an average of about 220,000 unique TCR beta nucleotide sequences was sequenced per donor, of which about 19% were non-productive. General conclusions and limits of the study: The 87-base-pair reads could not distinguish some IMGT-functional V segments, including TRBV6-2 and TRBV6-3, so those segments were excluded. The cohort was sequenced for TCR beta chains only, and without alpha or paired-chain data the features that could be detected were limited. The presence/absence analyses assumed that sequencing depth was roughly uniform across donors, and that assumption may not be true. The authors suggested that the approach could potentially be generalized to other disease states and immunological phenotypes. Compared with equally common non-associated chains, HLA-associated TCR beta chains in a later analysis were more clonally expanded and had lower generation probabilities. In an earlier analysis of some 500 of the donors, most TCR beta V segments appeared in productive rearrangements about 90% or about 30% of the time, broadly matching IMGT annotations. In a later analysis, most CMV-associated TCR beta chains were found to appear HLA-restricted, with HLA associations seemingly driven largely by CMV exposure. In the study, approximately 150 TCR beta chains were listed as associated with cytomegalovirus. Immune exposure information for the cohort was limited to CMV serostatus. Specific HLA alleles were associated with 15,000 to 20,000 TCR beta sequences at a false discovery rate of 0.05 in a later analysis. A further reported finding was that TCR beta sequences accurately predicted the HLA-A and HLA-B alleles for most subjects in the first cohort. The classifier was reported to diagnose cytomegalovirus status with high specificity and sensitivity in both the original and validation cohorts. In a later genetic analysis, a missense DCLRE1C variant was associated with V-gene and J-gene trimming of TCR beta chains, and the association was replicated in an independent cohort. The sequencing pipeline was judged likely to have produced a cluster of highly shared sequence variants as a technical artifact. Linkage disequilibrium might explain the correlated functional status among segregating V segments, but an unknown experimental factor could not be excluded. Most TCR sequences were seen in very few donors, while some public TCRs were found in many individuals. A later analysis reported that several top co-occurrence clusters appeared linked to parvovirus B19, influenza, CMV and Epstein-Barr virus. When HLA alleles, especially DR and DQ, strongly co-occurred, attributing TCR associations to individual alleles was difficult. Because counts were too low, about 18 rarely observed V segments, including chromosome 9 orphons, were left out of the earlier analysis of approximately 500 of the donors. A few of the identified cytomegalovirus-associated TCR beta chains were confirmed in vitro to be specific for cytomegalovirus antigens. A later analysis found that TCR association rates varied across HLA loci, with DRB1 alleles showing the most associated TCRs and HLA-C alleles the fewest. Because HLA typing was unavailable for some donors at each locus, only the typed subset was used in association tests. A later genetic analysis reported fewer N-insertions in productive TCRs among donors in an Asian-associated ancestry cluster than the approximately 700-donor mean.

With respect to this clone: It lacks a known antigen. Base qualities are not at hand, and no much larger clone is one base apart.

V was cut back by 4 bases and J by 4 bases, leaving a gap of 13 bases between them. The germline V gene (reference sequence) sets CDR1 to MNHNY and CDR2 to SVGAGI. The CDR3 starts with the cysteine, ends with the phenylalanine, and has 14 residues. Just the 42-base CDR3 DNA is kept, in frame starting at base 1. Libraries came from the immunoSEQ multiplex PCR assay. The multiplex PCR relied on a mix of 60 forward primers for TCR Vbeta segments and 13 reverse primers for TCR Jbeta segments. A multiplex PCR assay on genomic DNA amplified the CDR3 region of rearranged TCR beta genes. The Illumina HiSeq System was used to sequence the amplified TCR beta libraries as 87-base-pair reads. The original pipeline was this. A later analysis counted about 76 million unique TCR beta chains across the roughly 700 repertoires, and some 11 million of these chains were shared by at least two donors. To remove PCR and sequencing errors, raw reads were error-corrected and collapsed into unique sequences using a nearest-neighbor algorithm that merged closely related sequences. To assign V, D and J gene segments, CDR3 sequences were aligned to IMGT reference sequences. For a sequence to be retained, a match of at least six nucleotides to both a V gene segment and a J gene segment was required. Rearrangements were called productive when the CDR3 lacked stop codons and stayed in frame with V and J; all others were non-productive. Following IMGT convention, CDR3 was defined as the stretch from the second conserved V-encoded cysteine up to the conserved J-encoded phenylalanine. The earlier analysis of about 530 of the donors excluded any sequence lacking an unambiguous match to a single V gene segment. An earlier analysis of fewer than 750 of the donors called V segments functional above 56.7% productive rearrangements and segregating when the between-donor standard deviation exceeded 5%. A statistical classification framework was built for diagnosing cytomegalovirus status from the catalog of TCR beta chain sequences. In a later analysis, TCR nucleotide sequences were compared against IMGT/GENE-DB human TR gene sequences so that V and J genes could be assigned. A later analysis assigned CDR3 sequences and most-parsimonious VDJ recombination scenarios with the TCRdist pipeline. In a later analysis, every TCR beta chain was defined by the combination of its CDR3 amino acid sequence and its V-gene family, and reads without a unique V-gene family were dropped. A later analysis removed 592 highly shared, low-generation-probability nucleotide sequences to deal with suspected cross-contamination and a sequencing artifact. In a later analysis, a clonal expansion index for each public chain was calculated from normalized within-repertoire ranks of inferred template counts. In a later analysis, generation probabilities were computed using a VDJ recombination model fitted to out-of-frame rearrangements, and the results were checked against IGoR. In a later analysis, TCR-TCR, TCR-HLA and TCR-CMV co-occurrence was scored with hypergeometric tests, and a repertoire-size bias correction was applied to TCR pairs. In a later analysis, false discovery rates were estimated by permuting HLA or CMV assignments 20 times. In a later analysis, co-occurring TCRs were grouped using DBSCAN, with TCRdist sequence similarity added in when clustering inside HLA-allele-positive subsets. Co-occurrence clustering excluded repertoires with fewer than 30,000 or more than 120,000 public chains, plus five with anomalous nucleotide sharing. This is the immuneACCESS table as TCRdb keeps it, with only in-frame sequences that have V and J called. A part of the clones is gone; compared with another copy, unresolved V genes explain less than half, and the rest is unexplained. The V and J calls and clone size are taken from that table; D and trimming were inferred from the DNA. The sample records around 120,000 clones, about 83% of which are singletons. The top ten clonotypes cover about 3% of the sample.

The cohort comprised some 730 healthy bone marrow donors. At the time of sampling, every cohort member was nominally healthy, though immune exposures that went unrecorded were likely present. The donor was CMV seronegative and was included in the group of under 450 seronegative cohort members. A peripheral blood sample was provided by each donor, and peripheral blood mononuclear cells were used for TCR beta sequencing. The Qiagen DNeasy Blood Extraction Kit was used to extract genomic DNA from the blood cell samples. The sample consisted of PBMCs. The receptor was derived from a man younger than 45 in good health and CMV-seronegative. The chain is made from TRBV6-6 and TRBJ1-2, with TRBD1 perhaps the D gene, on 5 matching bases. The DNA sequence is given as TGTGCCAGCAGTTCCCCAACAGGCGTCTATGGCTACACCTTC. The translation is CASSSPTGVYGYTF.